This entry describes one TCR beta chain. The target antigen is unknown. The CDR3 consists of 14 residues. The germline gives CDR1 MGHRA, CDR2 YSYEKL. Between the trimmed V and J ends, which lost 1 base and 4 bases, there was a span of 10 bases. These data come from a study of shared clonotypes between healthy human individuals. At the level of the study: Ranging from 18 to 49 in age, donors were a couple of women and three men. The study, taken as a whole, reports: Naive subsets generally exceeded memory subsets in estimated richness.

Naive-designated CD8 cells lacked CD45RO, were positively enriched for CCR7, and omitted terminally differentiated effector memory CD45RA+ cells. The input for sorted-subset replicate PCRs was approximately 200 ng DNA, around 27,000 T cell genomes. Only in-frame clones appear in the TCRdb table, and some are missing; sequencing was by immunoSEQ multiplex PCR. Among 650,000 to 800,000 clones listed, around 92% were seen once. The source is a man aged 25 to 40 in good health. Material: naive CD8+ T cells sorted from blood. This chain uses TRBV4-1 with TRBJ1-2, with D unclear. This chain's CDR3 is CASSQGRVGYGYTF. CDR3 DNA: TGCGCCAGCAGCCAAGGAAGGGTCGGCTATGGCTACACCTTC.